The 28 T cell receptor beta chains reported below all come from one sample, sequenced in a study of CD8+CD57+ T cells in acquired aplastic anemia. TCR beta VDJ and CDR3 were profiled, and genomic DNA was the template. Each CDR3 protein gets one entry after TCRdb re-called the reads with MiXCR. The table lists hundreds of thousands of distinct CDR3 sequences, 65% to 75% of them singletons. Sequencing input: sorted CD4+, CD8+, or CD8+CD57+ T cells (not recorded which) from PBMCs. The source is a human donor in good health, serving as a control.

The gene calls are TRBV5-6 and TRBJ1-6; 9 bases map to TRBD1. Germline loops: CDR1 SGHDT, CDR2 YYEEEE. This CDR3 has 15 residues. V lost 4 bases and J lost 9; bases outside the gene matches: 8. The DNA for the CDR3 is TGTGCCAGCAGCCCACGGGACAGGGTAGGTTCACCCCTCCACTTT. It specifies CASSPRDRVGSPLHF.

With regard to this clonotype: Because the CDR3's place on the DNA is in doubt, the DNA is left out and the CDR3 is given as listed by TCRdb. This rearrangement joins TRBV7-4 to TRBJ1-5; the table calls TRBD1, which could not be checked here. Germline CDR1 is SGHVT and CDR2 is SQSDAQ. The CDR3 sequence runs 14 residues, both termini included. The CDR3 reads CASSFGGGNQAQHF.

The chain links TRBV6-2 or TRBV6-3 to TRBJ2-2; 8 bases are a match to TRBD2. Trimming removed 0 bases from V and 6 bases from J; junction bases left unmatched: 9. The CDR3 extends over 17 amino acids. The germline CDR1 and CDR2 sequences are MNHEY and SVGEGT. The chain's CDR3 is CASSYSRVPSGPGELFF. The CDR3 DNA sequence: TGTGCCAGCAGTTACTCGAGGGTCCCTAGCGGGCCCGGGGAGCTGTTTTTT.

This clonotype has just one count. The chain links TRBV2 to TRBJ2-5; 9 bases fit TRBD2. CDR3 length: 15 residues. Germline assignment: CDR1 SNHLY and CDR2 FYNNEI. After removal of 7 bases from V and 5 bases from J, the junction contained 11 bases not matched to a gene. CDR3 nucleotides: TGTGCCAGCACCCAGGGACTAGCAGTAAACGAGACCCAGTACTTC. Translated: CASTQGLAVNETQYF.

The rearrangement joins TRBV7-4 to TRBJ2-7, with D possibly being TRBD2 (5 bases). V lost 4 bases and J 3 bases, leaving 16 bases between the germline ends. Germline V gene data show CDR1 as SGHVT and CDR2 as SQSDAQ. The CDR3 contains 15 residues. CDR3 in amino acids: CASSSDGEINYEQYF. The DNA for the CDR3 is TGTGCCAGCAGCTCCGACGGGGAAATAAACTACGAGCAGTACTTC.

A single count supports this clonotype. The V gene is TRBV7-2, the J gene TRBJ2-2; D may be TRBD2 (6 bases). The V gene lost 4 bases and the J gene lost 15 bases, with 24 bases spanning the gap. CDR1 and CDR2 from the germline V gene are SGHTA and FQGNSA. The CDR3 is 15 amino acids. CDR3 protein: CASSCVWANTRDLFF. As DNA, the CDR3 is TGTGCCAGCAGCTGCGTGTGGGCGAACACCCGGGACTTGTTTTTT.

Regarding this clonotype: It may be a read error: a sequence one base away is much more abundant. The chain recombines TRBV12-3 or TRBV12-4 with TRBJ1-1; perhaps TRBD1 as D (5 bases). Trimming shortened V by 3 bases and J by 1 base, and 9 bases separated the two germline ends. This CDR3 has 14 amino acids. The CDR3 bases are TGTGCCAGCAGTTTCTCGGGGGGGAACACTGAAGCTTTCTTT. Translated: CASSFSGGNTEAFF.

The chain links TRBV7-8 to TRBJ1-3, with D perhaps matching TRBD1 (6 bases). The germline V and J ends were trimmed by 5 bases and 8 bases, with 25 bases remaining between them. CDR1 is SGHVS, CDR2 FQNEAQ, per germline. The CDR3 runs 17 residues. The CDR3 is CASSHRTRGGQGYTIYF. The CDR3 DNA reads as TGTGCCAGCAGCCATCGGACAAGGGGAGGTCAGGGGTACACCATATATTTT.

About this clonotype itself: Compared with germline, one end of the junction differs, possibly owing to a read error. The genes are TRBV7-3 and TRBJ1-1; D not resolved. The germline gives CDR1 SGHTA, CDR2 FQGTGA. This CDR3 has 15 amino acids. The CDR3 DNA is TGTGCCAGCAGCTTAGCGGGAGGAGTAGACACTGAAGATTTCTTT. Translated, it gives CASSLAGGVDTEDFF.

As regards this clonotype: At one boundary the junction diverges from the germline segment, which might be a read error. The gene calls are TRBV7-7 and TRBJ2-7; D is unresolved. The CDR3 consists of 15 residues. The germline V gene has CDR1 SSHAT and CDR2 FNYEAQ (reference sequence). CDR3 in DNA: TGTGCTAGCAGCATCGGCGGCGGAGCTTTCCAAGAGACGTACTTC. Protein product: CASSIGGGAFQETYF.

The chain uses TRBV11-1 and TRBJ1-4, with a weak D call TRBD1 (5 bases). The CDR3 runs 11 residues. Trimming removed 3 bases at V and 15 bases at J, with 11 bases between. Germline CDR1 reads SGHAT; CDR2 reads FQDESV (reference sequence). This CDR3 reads CASSLTEQMFF. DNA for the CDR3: TGTGCCAGCAGCTTGACAGAGCAAATGTTTTTT. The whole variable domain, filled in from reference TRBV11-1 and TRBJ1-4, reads EAEVAQSPRYKITEKSQAVAFWCDPISGHATLYWYRQILGQGPELLVQFQDESVVDDSQLPKDRFSAERLKGVDSTLKIQPAELGDSAMYLCASSLTEQMFFGSGTQLSVL.

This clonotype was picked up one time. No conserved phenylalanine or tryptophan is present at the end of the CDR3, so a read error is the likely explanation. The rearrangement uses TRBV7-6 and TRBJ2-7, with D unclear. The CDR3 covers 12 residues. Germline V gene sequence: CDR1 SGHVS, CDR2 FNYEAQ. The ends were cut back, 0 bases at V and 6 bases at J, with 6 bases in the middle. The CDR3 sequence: CASSLAVGEQYY. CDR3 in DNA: TGTGCCAGCAGCTTAGCAGTGGGCGAGCAGTACTAC.

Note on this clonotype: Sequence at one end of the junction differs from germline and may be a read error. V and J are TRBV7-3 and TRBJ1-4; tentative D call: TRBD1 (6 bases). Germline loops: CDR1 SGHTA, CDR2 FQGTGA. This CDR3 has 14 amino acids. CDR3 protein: CACRRGGRGETLFF. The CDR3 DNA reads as TGTGCCTGTCGCCGGGGGGGGCGCGGTGAAACACTGTTTTTT.

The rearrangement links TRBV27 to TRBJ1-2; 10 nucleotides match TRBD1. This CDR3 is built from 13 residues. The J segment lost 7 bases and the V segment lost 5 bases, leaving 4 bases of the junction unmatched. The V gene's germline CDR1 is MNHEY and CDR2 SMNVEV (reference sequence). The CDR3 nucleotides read TGTGCCAGCAGTCAGGACAGGGGGTTTGGCTACACCTTC. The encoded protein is CASSQDRGFGYTF.

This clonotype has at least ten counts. The CDR3 here is CASSRSGNTEAFF. As DNA, the CDR3 is TGTGCCAGCAGTCGATCAGGGAACACTGAAGCTTTCTTT. The chain has TRBV6-5 and TRBJ1-1; D is unclear. Trimming took 5 bases from V and 1 from J, leaving 8 bases between them. CDR3 length: 13 residues. Germline-derived CDR1 and CDR2 are MNHEY and SVGAGI.

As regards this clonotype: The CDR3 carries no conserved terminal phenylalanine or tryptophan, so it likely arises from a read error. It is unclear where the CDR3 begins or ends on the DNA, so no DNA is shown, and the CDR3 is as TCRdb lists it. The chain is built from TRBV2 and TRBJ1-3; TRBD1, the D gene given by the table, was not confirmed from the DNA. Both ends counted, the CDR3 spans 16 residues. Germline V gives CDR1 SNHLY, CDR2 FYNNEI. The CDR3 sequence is CASSLDRGSNQPQHFG.

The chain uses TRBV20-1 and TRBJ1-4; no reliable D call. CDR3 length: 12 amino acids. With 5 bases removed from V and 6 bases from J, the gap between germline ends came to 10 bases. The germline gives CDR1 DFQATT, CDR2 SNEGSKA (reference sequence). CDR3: CSASIGYEKLFF. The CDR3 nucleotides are TGCAGTGCTTCAATCGGATATGAAAAACTGTTTTTT.

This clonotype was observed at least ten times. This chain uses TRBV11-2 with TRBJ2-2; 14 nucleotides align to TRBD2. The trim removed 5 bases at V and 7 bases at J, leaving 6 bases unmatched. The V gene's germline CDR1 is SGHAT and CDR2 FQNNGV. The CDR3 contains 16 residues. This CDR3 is CASSLRLAGGGGELFF. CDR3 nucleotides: TGTGCCAGCAGCCTCCGACTAGCGGGGGGGGGCGGGGAGCTGTTTTTT.

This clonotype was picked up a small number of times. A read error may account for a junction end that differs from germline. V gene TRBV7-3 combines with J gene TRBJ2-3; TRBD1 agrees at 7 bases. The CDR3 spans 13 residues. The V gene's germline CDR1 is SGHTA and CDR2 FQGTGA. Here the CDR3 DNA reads TGTGCCAGCAGCACCCTAGGGACAGATACGCGGTATTTT. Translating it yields CASSTLGTDTRYF.

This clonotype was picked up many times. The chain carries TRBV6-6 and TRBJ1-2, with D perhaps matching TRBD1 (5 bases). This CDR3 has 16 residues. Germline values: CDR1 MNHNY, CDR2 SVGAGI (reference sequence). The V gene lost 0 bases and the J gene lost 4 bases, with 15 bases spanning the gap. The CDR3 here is CASSYSPTGGTYGYTF. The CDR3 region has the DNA TGTGCCAGCAGTTACTCCCCGACTGGAGGGACCTATGGCTACACCTTC.

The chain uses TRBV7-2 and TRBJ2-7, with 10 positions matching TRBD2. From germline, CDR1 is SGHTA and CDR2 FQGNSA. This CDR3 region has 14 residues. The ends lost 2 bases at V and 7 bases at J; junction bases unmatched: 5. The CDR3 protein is CASSLRLAGAEQYF. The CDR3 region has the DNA TGTGCCAGCAGCTTAAGGCTAGCGGGGGCAGAGCAGTACTTC.

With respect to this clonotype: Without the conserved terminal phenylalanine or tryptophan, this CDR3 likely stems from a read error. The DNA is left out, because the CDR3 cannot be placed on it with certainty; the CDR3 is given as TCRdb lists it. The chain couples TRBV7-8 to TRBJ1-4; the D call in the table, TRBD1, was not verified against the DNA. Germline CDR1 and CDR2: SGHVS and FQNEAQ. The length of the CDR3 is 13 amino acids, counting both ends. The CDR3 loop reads CASNREEVEKLLS.

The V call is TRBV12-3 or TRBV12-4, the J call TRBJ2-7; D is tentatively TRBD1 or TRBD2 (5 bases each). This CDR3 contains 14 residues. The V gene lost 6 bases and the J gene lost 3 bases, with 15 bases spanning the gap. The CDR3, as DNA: TGTGCCAGCAGCCCAGGGAGTCCCCACTACGAGCAGTACTTC. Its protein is CASSPGSPHYEQYF.

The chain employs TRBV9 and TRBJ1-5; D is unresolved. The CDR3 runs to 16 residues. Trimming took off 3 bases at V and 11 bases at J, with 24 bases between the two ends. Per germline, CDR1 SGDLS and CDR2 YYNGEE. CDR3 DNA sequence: TGTGCCAGCAGCGCAGACACGAATGGGAGCAATCAAGCCCAGCATTTT. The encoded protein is CASSADTNGSNQAQHF.

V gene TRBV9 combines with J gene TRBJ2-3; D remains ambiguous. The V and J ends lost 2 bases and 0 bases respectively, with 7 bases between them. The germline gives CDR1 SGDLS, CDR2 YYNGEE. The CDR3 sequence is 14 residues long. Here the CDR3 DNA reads TGTGCCAGCAGCGTCCGTTCTAGCACAGATACGCAGTATTTT. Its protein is CASSVRSSTDTQYF.

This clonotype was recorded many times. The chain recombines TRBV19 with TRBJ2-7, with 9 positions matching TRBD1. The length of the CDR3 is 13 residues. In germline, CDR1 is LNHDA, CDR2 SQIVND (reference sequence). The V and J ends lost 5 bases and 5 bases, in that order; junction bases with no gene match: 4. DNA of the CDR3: TGTGCCAGTAGTCGACAGGGGGTCAACGAGCAGTACTTC. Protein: CASSRQGVNEQYF.

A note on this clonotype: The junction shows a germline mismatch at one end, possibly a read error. The CDR3 here is CASSGSVDSENTIF. Written as DNA, the CDR3 is TGTGCCAGCAGTGGCTCAGTGGACTCTGAAAACACCATATTC. The gene calls are TRBV2 and TRBJ2-1, with D perhaps matching TRBD2 (5 bases). The CDR3 runs 14 residues. The germline V gene encodes CDR1 SNHLY and CDR2 FYNNEI.

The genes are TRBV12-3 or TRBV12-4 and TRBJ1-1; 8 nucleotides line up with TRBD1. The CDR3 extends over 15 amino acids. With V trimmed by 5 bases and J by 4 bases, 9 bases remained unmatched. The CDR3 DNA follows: TGTGCCAGCAGTGGTTTGCGACAGGGGTCCACTGAAGCTTTCTTT. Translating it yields CASSGLRQGSTEAFF.